The clone carrying this T cell receptor (beta chain) was counted many times. This entry comes from a study of metastatic and nonmetastatic thyroid tumors. Study-wide background: Where malignant and benign thyroid patients were concerned, repertoires were compared across blood and tumor or nodule tissue.

No patient received treatment before thyroid surgery. MiXCR reprocessed the PCR reads for TCRdb. The table records 6,000 to 8,500 clones, over 2.5% of them present only once. CDR1 SGHKS and CDR2 YYEKEE come from the germline V gene (reference sequence). The CDR3 extends over 16 amino acids. Trimming took 5 bases from V and 1 from J, leaving 18 bases between them. Material for sequencing was tumor tissue. The V gene is TRBV5-5, the J gene TRBJ1-1; D may be TRBD1 (5 bases). The source is a female donor with papillary thyroid cancer or a benign thyroid nodule (not recorded which). Some clones in this sample may be carry-over from other donors' samples. Here the CDR3 reads CASSWGVRHGNTEAFF. CDR3 nucleotides: TGTGCCAGCAGTTGGGGGGTGCGGCACGGGAACACTGAAGCTTTCTTT.